The 28 T cell receptor beta chains presented below share a single source sample, sequenced in a study of control samples from healthy donors and cancer patients. TCRdb keeps only in-frame clones here, not all; method: immunoSEQ multiplex PCR. The sample gives some 66,000 clones, approximately 85% of which show up once; roughly 6% is in the top ten. The sequenced sample consisted of blood. The source of these receptors is a man aged 40-55 years in good health.

This chain links TRBV25-1 with TRBJ1-1; D call uncertain. The germline CDR1 and CDR2 sequences are MGHDK and SYGVNS. The V gene lost 6 bases and the J gene lost 1 base, with 9 bases spanning the gap. This CDR3 is 13 amino acids long. This CDR3 reads CASSLRENTEAFF. The CDR3 DNA reads as TGTGCCAGCAGCCTTAGGGAGAACACTGAAGCTTTCTTT.

The V gene is TRBV7-9, the J gene TRBJ1-2; 7 positions match TRBD1. Per germline, CDR1 SEHNR and CDR2 FQNEAQ (reference sequence). The trim removed 6 bases at V and 6 bases at J, leaving 10 bases unmatched. This CDR3 contains 14 residues. The CDR3 region is CASRPRTGGDGYTF. CDR3 bases: TGTGCCAGCAGACCACGGACAGGAGGGGATGGCTACACCTTC.

The chain is built from TRBV6-2 or TRBV6-3 and TRBJ2-7, with D possibly TRBD2 on 6 matching bases. The V gene lost 6 bases and the J gene lost 2 bases, with 14 bases spanning the gap. This CDR3 is built from 14 residues. Germline CDR1 and CDR2: MNHEY and SVGEGT. CDR3 amino acids: CASSSGTFTYEQYF. The CDR3 DNA sequence: TGTGCCAGCAGCTCCGGGACTTTTACCTACGAGCAGTACTTC.

This sequence joins TRBV25-1 and TRBJ1-1; 7 bases fit TRBD1. Germline trimming cut 1 base from V and 7 bases from J; bases unmatched to any gene: 9. Germline loops: CDR1 MGHDK, CDR2 SYGVNS. The CDR3 length is 15 residues. CDR3 DNA: TGTGCCAGCAGTGAATGGGGCAGGGGGACGGGTGAAGCTTTCTTT. This encodes CASSEWGRGTGEAFF.

The chain joins TRBV12-3 or TRBV12-4 to TRBJ2-5; D is undetermined. Trimming shortened V by 5 bases and J by 3 bases, and 4 bases separated the two germline ends. The CDR3 extends over 11 amino acids. For the CDR3, the DNA is TGTGCCAGCAGTCTTAAAGAGACCCAGTACTTC. The encoded protein is CASSLKETQYF.

The chain is built from TRBV4-1 and TRBJ2-3; 10 bases map to TRBD2. This CDR3 is 17 amino acids long. Germline V gene sequence: CDR1 MGHRA, CDR2 YSYEKL. Germline trimming cut 1 base from V and 2 bases from J; bases unmatched to any gene: 6. CDR3 loop: CASSQGTSGLYTDTQYF. The CDR3 region has the DNA TGCGCCAGCAGCCAAGGGACTAGCGGCCTATACACAGATACGCAGTATTTT.

This clone was counted once. The genes are TRBV30 and TRBJ2-3; TRBD2 aligns across 15 bases. This CDR3 spans 16 amino acids. Germline V gene sequence: CDR1 GTSNPN, CDR2 SVGIG (reference sequence). V lost 3 bases, J lost 5 bases, and 6 bases stayed unmatched. CDR3 loop: CAWSPGLAGGVDTQYF. The DNA for the CDR3 is TGTGCCTGGAGCCCAGGACTAGCGGGAGGGGTAGATACGCAGTATTTT.

The rearrangement links TRBV30 to TRBJ1-1; D is ambiguous. CDR1 and CDR2 from the germline V gene are GTSNPN and SVGIG (reference sequence). Deletions cut 4 bases from V and 6 bases from J, with 15 bases between. The CDR3 loop spans 13 amino acids. CDR3 sequence: CAWKVAVRSEAFF. The CDR3 DNA is TGTGCCTGGAAGGTCGCAGTTAGGTCTGAAGCTTTCTTT.

The chain combines TRBV29-1 with TRBJ1-3; D uncertain. CDR3 size: 11 residues. The V gene's germline CDR1 is SQVTM and CDR2 ANQGSEA. Trimming pared 7 bases from V and 3 bases from J, leaving 7 bases between. CDR3 in amino acids: CSGNIGNTIYF. For the CDR3, the DNA is TGCAGCGGCAACATTGGAAACACCATATATTTT.

The V gene is TRBV6-5, the J gene TRBJ1-1; D might be TRBD1 (6 bases). The CDR3 is 14 amino acids. From germline, CDR1 is MNHEY and CDR2 SVGAGI. V was cut by 7 bases and J by 1 base, with 13 bases left in between. CDR3 coding DNA: TGTGCCAGCACCCCGGACAGACCGAACACTGAAGCTTTCTTT. Protein product: CASTPDRPNTEAFF.

The chain combines TRBV30 with TRBJ2-3; no reliable D call. Germline V gives CDR1 GTSNPN, CDR2 SVGIG (reference sequence). The CDR3 length is 10 residues. Trimming cost V 5 bases and J 4 bases, with 4 bases left between them. DNA of the CDR3: TGTGCCTGGGGGGCAGATACGCAGTATTTT. Translation gives CAWGADTQYF.

The rearrangement links TRBV6-5 to TRBJ2-1; 8 bases map to TRBD1. The CDR3 extends over 15 amino acids. Germline trimming cut 7 bases from V and 1 base from J; bases unmatched to any gene: 6. Germline CDR1 reads MNHEY; CDR2 reads SVGAGI. The CDR3 loop is CASIDQGASYNEQFF. The CDR3 nucleotides are TGTGCCAGCATCGACCAGGGGGCGTCCTACAATGAGCAGTTCTTC.

This clone was seen once. This CDR3 reads CASSQTSGFDEQFF. The CDR3 DNA sequence: TGTGCCAGCTCACAGACTAGCGGTTTTGATGAGCAGTTCTTC. V is TRBV18 and J is TRBJ2-1; 9 nucleotides match TRBD2. This CDR3 spans 14 amino acids. Per germline, CDR1 KGHSH and CDR2 LQKENI. V was pared by 4 bases and J by 8 bases, with 6 bases of the junction left unmatched.

This chain connects TRBV7-9 to TRBJ1-5, with D possibly being TRBD1 (5 bases). In germline, CDR1 is SEHNR, CDR2 FQNEAQ (reference sequence). CDR3 length: 15 amino acids. V was shortened by 3 bases and J by 2 bases, with 11 bases between the two germline ends. The CDR3 DNA is TGTGCCAGCAGCTTCGCAGGGAATGGCAATCAGCCCCAGCATTTT. This translates into CASSFAGNGNQPQHF.

In DNA, the CDR3 is TGTGCCACCAGTGACCCCGGGACAGGTGCAGATACGCAGTATTTT. It translates to CATSDPGTGADTQYF. The chain is built from TRBV24-1 and TRBJ2-3; TRBD1 matches 8 bases. J was trimmed by 4 bases and V by 4 bases; bases with no gene match: 6. From germline, CDR1 is KGHDR and CDR2 SFDVKD. The CDR3 is 15 amino acids.

This clone showed up just a few times. The V and J genes are TRBV5-8 and TRBJ1-1; D gene ambiguous. V was trimmed by 2 bases and J by 1 base, leaving 6 bases between them. This CDR3 spans 13 amino acids. Germline CDR1 and CDR2: SGHTS and YDEGEE. The CDR3 region is CASSFGKNTEAFF. The CDR3 region has the DNA TGTGCCAGCAGCTTTGGCAAGAACACTGAAGCTTTCTTT.

The CDR3 region has the DNA TGTGCCAGTAGCTTGGACGGGGCCACAACTTGGAACACTGAAGCTTTCTTT. The encoded protein is CASSLDGATTWNTEAFF. This rearrangement joins TRBV19 to TRBJ1-1; a weak D match, TRBD1 (5 bases). Germline lookup yields CDR1 LNHDA and CDR2 SQIVND (reference sequence). The V end was cut by 6 bases, the J end by 1 base, with 21 bases between. The CDR3 runs to 17 residues.

In its sample, this clone was seen a few times. J is TRBJ2-5 and V is TRBV1; the table's D gene call, TRBD2, was not cross checked with the DNA. TRBV1 is described as a pseudogene. This CDR3 contains 18 residues. CDR3: CTSSQDEGTSGCQETQYF. As DNA, the CDR3 is TGCACCAGCAGCCAAGATGAAGGGACTAGCGGGTGCCAAGAGACCCAGTACTTC.

The rearrangement uses TRBV7-9 and TRBJ1-4, with TRBD1 as a possible D gene (5 bases). The CDR3 sequence is 15 residues long. Germline V lookup: CDR1 SEHNR, CDR2 FQNEAQ (reference sequence). V lost 5 bases and J 4 bases, leaving 14 bases between the germline ends. CDR3 sequence (DNA): TGTGCCAGCAGCACGAGTGGGGGGAATAATGAAAAACTGTTTTTT. Protein sequence: CASSTSGGNNEKLFF.

This clone was seen only a few times. The chain carries TRBV28 and TRBJ2-1; 8 nucleotides line up with TRBD2. The germline V gene encodes CDR1 MDHEN and CDR2 SYDVKM. With 6 bases clipped from V and 4 bases from J, the junction kept 8 bases outside the gene matches. This CDR3 comprises 15 residues. CDR3 coding DNA: TGTGCCAGCAGCCCAAGCGGGAGTATGTACAATGAGCAGTTCTTC. Translation: CASSPSGSMYNEQFF.

J is TRBJ2-5 and V is TRBV19, with TRBD2 as a possible D gene (5 bases). CDR1 LNHDA and CDR2 SQIVND come from the germline V gene (reference sequence). This CDR3 spans 15 amino acids. V lost 4 bases to trimming and J lost 0 bases, with 12 bases between them. CDR3 bases: TGTGCCAGTAGTAGAATCGACGGGAACCAAGAGACCCAGTACTTC. Translated, it gives CASSRIDGNQETQYF.

The J gene is TRBJ2-1, the V gene TRBV11-3; tentative D call: TRBD2 (5 bases). V gave up 2 bases and J gave up 8 bases, with 13 bases separating them. CDR1 and CDR2 (germline): SGHNT, YENEEA. The CDR3 is made up of 14 amino acids. CDR3 region: CASSLRGEGHEQFF. In DNA, the CDR3 is TGTGCCAGCAGCTTACGGGGTGAAGGACATGAGCAGTTCTTC.

The CDR3 region is CASSQDPPGTGLGNTEAFF. CDR3 DNA: TGCGCCAGCAGCCAAGACCCACCGGGAACGGGTCTGGGGAACACTGAAGCTTTCTTT. The chain carries TRBV4-3 and TRBJ1-1; D remains ambiguous. The length of the CDR3 is 19 residues. Germline V gives CDR1 LGHNA, CDR2 YSLEER. Trimming shortened V by 0 bases and J by 1 base, and 21 bases separated the two germline ends.

The chain links TRBV6-5 to TRBJ2-7; 9 bases are a match to TRBD1. The CDR3 runs to 13 residues. The trim removed 7 bases at V and 6 bases at J, leaving 7 bases unmatched. In germline, CDR1 is MNHEY, CDR2 SVGAGI. CDR3 in DNA: TGTGCCAGCAACAGGGACAGGGAAGGCGAGCAGTACTTC. It encodes CASNRDREGEQYF.

CDR3 loop: CASSFNSRDDEQFF. Here the CDR3 DNA reads TGTGCCAGCAGCTTCAACAGCAGGGACGATGAGCAGTTCTTC. This chain joins TRBV7-6 and TRBJ2-1; D might be TRBD1 or TRBD2, each matching 5 bases. V was pared by 3 bases and J by 8 bases, with 14 bases between. Germline V CDR1 and CDR2: SGHVS, FNYEAQ. There are 14 residues in the CDR3.

The gene calls are TRBV9 and TRBJ1-1; TRBD1 matches 8 bases. The germline gives CDR1 SGDLS, CDR2 YYNGEE. CDR3 length: 15 amino acids. V shed 4 bases and J 5 bases; nucleotides not matched to a gene: 10. DNA of the CDR3: TGTGCCAGCAGCCCCTTGGACAGGGTTGTAACTGAAGCTTTCTTT. Protein product: CASSPLDRVVTEAFF.

The rearrangement uses TRBV15 and TRBJ2-7, with 12 bases fitting TRBD1. Germline CDR1 reads LNHNV; CDR2 reads YYDKDF (reference sequence). CDR3 size: 15 residues. Trimming at V came to 3 bases and at J to 6 bases, leaving 6 bases not matched to a gene. Here the CDR3 reads CATSRAGQGAGEQYF. CDR3 DNA: TGTGCCACCAGCAGGGCGGGACAGGGGGCGGGCGAGCAGTACTTC.

This clone was counted between two and nine times. This sequence joins TRBV7-9 and TRBJ1-5, with a weak D call TRBD1 (5 bases). The CDR3 is made up of 13 amino acids. The germline V and J ends were trimmed by 5 bases and 7 bases, with 12 bases remaining between them. Germline V lookup: CDR1 SEHNR, CDR2 FQNEAQ (reference sequence). CDR3 residues: CASSAGRRQPQHF. Written as DNA, the CDR3 is TGTGCCAGCAGCGCGGGGCGGCGGCAGCCCCAGCATTTT.